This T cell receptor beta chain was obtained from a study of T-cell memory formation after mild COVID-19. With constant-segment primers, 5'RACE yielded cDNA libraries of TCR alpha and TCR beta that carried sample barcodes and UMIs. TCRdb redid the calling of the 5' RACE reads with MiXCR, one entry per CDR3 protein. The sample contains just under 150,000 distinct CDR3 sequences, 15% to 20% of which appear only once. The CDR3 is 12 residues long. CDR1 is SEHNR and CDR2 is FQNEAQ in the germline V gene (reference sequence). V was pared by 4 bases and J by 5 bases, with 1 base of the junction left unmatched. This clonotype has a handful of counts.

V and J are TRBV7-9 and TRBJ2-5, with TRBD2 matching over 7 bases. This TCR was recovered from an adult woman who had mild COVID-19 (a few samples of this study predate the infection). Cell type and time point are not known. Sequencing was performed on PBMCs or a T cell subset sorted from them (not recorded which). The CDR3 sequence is CASSWGGETQYF. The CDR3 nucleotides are TGTGCCAGCAGCTGGGGGGGTGAGACCCAGTACTTC. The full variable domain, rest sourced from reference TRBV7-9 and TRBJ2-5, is DTGVSQNPRHKITKRGQNVTFRCDPISEHNRLYWYRQTLGQGPEFLTYFQNEAQLEKSRLLSDRFSAERPKGSFSTLEIQRTEQGDSAMYLCASSWGGETQYFGPGTRLLVL.